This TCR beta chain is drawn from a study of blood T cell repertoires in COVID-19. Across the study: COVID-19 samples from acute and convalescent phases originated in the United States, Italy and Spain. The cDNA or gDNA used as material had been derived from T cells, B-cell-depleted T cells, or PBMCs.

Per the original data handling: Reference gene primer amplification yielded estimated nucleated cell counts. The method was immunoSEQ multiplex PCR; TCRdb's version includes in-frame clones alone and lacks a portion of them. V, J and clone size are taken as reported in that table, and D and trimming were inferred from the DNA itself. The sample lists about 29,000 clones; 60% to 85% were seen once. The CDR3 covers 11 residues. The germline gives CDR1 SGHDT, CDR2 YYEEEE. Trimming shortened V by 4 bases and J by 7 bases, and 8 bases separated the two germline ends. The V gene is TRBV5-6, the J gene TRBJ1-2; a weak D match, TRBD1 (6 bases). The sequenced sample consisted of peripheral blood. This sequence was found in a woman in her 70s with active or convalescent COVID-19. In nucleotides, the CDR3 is TGTGCCAGCAGCCACAGGGCTGGCTACACCTTC. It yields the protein CASSHRAGYTF.